Included here is one T cell receptor beta chain sequence, with context. Its target is unknown. Libraries were prepared by immunoSEQ multiplex PCR; TCRdb keeps only in-frame clonotypes and omits some of them. The sample has 150,000 to 200,000 clones; about 90% are singletons. The data belong to a study of cytomegalovirus exposure and HLA in healthy donors. Overall study context: Later analysis reported that the 95 to 150 validation repertoires shared the platform of the approximately 670 first-cohort repertoires. Regarding the study as a whole: It was confirmed in vitro that a few of the CMV-associated chains were specific for CMV antigens. According to the study, roughly 180 TCR beta chains were cytomegalovirus-associated.

CDR3 length equals 15 residues. Unmatched junction bases numbered 4, after V lost 2 bases and J lost 4 bases. The germline CDR1 and CDR2 sequences are MDHEN and SYDVKM. Specimen: PBMCs. The chain is built from TRBV28 and TRBJ2-7, with TRBD1 identical over 11 bases. This clonotype originated in a woman aged 18-35 years in good health and CMV-seropositive. CDR3 sequence reads: CASSLGTGGRYEQYF. CDR3 coding DNA: TGTGCCAGCAGTTTAGGGACAGGGGGGAGGTACGAGCAGTACTTC.